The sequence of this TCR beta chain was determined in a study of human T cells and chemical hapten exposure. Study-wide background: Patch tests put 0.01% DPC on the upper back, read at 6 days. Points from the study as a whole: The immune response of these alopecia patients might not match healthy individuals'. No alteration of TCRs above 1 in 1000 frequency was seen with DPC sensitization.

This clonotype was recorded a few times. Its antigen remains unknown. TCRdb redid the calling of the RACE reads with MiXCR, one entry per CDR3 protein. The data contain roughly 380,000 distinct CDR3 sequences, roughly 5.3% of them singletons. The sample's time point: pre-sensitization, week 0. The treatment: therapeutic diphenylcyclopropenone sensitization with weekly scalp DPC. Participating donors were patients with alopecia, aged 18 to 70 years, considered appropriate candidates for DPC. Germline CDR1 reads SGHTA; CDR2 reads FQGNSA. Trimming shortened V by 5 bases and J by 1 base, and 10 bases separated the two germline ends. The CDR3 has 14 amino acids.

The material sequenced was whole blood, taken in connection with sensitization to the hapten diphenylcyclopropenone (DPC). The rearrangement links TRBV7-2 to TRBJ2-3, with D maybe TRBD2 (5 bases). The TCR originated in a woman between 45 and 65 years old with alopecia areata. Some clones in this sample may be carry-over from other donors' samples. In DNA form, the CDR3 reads TGTGCCAGCAGCGCTAGCCCCGGCACAGATACGCAGTATTTT. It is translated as CASSASPGTDTQYF.